The clone carrying this T cell receptor (beta chain) came up once. Its antigen is unidentified. Clones were read by immunoSEQ multiplex PCR, and TCRdb kept only the in-frame ones, dropping some. The sample yields some 73,000 clones, more than 85% seen once. These data come from a study of OX40 agonist ivuxolimab in advanced cancers. Points from the study as a whole: There were also nonresponders showing low normalized T-cell clonal expansion.

The CDR3 runs 12 residues. The V end was cut by 5 bases, the J end by 2 bases, with 10 bases between. From germline, CDR1 is GTSNPN and CDR2 SVGIG (reference sequence). Peripheral blood came from all dose cohorts at three timepoints. This chain links TRBV30 with TRBJ2-7; a weak D match, TRBD2 (6 bases). The TCR comes from an adult with an advanced solid tumor such as melanoma, head and neck, liver or kidney cancer. The source material was CD4+ or CD8+ T cells sorted from blood, sampled in a trial of the OX40 agonist ivuxolimab. CDR3 sequence: CAWGASAYEQYF. The CDR3 region has the DNA TGTGCCTGGGGGGCTAGCGCCTACGAGCAGTACTTC.